The clone carrying this T cell receptor (beta chain) was observed many times. CDR1 is SGHRS and CDR2 is YFSETQ in the germline V gene. The CDR3 contains 14 residues. Trimming took 3 bases from V and 5 from J; bases not matched to a gene: 5. Using RNA transcripts as the source, TCR beta CDR3 regions were amplified. An initial round of RT-PCR targeting the TCR CDR3 relied on the HTBI primer set. Each CDR3 protein is one row after TCRdb ran MiXCR on the multiplex PCR reads. The data hold around 210,000 distinct CDR3 sequences, with about 15% observed a single time. The data stem from a study of T cells in Graves' hyperthyroidism and ophthalmopathy. Thyroid ultrasound and orbital computed tomography, with clinical symptoms and serum thyroxine and TRAb, informed diagnoses.

The specimen was blood. The TCR comes from a woman between 45 and 60 years old with Graves' hyperthyroidism. The chain is built from TRBV5-1 and TRBJ1-1, with TRBD1 matching 9 bases. The CDR3: CASSWGQGETEAFF. As DNA, the CDR3 is TGCGCCAGCAGCTGGGGACAGGGCGAAACTGAAGCTTTCTTT.